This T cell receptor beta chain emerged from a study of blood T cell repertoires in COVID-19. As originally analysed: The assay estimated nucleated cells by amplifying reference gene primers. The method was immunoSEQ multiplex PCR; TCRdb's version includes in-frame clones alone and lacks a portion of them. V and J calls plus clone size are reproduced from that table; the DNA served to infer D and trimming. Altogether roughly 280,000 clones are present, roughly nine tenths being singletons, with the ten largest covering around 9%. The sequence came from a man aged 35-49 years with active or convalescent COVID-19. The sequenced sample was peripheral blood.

The CDR3 sequence is CASSLGGQDTIYF. The CDR3 DNA follows: TGTGCCAGCAGCTTGGGAGGACAGGACACCATATATTTT. The chain uses TRBV5-6 and TRBJ1-3; TRBD1 matches at 7 bases. V gave up 0 bases and J gave up 8 bases; unmatched junction bases: 2. The germline V gene has CDR1 SGHDT and CDR2 YYEEEE. The CDR3 covers 13 residues. The variable domain in full, completed from reference TRBV5-6 and TRBJ1-3, reads DAGVTQSPTHLIKTRGQQVTLRCSPKSGHDTVSWYQQALGQGPQFIFQYYEEEERQRGNFPDRFSGHQFPNYSSELNVNALLLGDSALYLCASSLGGQDTIYFGEGSWLTVV.